The clone carrying this TCR beta chain occurred many times. One entry per CDR3 protein, called by TCRdb with MiXCR from the 5' RACE reads. The sample records more than 120,000 distinct CDR3 sequences, approximately 21% being singletons. The data were obtained in a study of T-cell memory formation after mild COVID-19. The CDR3 contains 14 residues. Deletions cut 3 bases from V and 3 bases from J, with 12 bases between. Germline V gene lookup returns CDR1 SGHRS and CDR2 YFSETQ. Sample: PBMCs or a T cell subset sorted from them (not recorded which). V usage is TRBV5-1 and J usage is TRBJ1-1, with D unclear. The TCR comes from an adult woman who had mild COVID-19 (a few samples of this study predate the infection). Cell type and time point are not known. CDR3 amino acids: CASSSETWDTEAFF. CDR3 DNA sequence: TGCGCCAGCAGCTCAGAAACCTGGGACACTGAAGCTTTCTTT.